Following are 9 T cell receptor beta chains from one sample sequenced in a study of shared clonotypes between healthy human individuals. Produced via immunoSEQ multiplex PCR; TCRdb's table is partial and in-frame only. This table holds approximately 940,000 clones, 76% found once. The sample consisted of memory CD4+ T cells sorted from blood. Subset reported: CD45RA-negative fraction. Receptor source: a man aged 18 to 29 in good health.

A word on this clone: The same CDR3 arises from other DNA sequences in this sample as well. The rearrangement joins TRBV5-1 to TRBJ2-5, with D uncertain. V was trimmed by 4 bases and J by 2 bases, leaving 15 bases between them. Germline lookup yields CDR1 SGHRS and CDR2 YFSETQ. The CDR3 length is 15 residues. The CDR3 DNA follows: TGCGCCAGCAGCCTGGATACCGGGCCTCAAGAGACCCAGTACTTC. Translation gives CASSLDTGPQETQYF.

This clone was counted only a few times. Additional DNA sequences in this sample encode the identical CDR3. CDR3 sequence reads: CASSLEAYTEAFF. CDR3 coding DNA: TGCGCCAGCAGCTTGGAGGCGTACACTGAAGCTTTCTTT. The rearrangement links TRBV5-1 to TRBJ1-1; D gene uncertain. Germline V CDR1 and CDR2: SGHRS, YFSETQ. CDR3 length: 13 residues. Between the trimmed V and J ends, which lost 0 bases and 3 bases, there was a span of 6 bases. Complete variable domain (other parts from reference TRBV5-1 and TRBJ1-1): KAGVTQTPRYLIKTRGQQVTLSCSPISGHRSVSWYQQTPGQGLQFLFEYFSETQRNKGNFPGRFSGRQFSNSRSEMNVSTLELGDSALYLCASSLEAYTEAFFGQGTRLTVV.

This clone was seen only a few times. Its ends do not fully match the called genes, so a read error is possible. The V call is TRBV10-3, the J call TRBJ1-1; tentative D call: TRBD1 (6 bases). CDR1 and CDR2 (germline): ENHRY, SYGVKD. This CDR3 is 14 amino acids long. The CDR3 sequence is CAISDRTLNAEAFF. DNA of the CDR3: TGTGCCATCTCGGACAGAACCTTGAACGCTGAAGCTTTCTTT.

The chain links TRBV23-1 to TRBJ2-5; D is perhaps TRBD1 (6 bases). TRBV23-1 is treated as an ORF (open reading frame) with a function not yet certain. Trimming removed 8 bases from V and 0 bases from J, with 19 bases in between. The CDR3 length is 16 residues. CDR3 nucleotides: TGCGCCAGCTGCGCAAGACGACAGGTACACCAAGAGACCCAGTACTTC. This codes for CASCARRQVHQETQYF.

V gene TRBV6-1 combines with J gene TRBJ2-5, with 7 bases identical to TRBD1. Per the germline V gene, CDR1 is MNHNS and CDR2 is SASEGT. The trim removed 6 bases at V and 2 bases at J, leaving 3 bases unmatched. The CDR3 consists of 13 residues. The CDR3 nucleotides are TGTGCCAGCAGACGACAGGGACAAGAGACCCAGTACTTC. Translated: CASRRQGQETQYF.

V and J are TRBV28 and TRBJ2-2, with D perhaps TRBD2 (5 bases). Trimming removed 2 bases at V and 7 bases at J, with 17 bases between. This CDR3 has 16 residues. CDR1 is MDHEN, CDR2 SYDVKM, per germline. CDR3 coding DNA: TGTGCCAGCAGTTTAAATCGTCGGGGTTACTTCGGGGAGCTGTTTTTT. This translates into CASSLNRRGYFGELFF.

The genes are TRBV5-4 and TRBJ1-2; 9 bases fit TRBD1. This CDR3 is built from 15 residues. The junction had 5 bases not matched to a gene; V was cut back by 3 bases and J by 2 bases. Germline V gives CDR1 SGHNT, CDR2 YYREEE (reference sequence). The CDR3 DNA follows: TGTGCCAGCAGCTCACAGGGGGCAGTCAACTATGGCTACACCTTC. The encoded protein is CASSSQGAVNYGYTF.

V is TRBV28 and J is TRBJ1-6; D not resolved. There are 16 residues in the CDR3. The V gene lost 2 bases and the J gene lost 5 bases, with 13 bases spanning the gap. CDR1 is MDHEN, CDR2 SYDVKM, per germline. The CDR3 loop is CASSLRAAADNSPLHF. The CDR3 DNA is TGTGCCAGCAGTTTACGCGCAGCGGCTGATAATTCACCCCTCCACTTT.

On this clone: A much larger clone lies one base from this, so it may be a read error. The sample contains more than one DNA sequence encoding this CDR3. The rearrangement links TRBV7-9 to TRBJ1-2, with TRBD1 matching 8 bases. Germline V CDR1 and CDR2: SEHNR, FQNEAQ (reference sequence). With 1 base clipped from V and 5 bases from J, the junction kept 0 bases outside the gene matches. The CDR3 has 13 residues. CDR3: CASSLGQGYGYTF. DNA of the CDR3: TGTGCCAGCAGCTTAGGACAGGGGTATGGCTACACCTTC.